These 9 T cell receptor beta chains came from one sample sequenced in a study of cytomegalovirus exposure and HLA in healthy donors. The primer mix had 60 Vbeta and 13 Jbeta primers. Repertoires were generated with immunoSEQ multiplex PCR, while TCRdb's copy carries only in-frame clones and drops some. The sample records about 98,000 clones, roughly 70% being singletons. The specimen was PBMCs. All receptors come from a man between 45 and 60 years old in good health and CMV-seronegative.

This clone was recorded once. The V call is TRBV13, the J call TRBJ2-7, with 9 bases that match TRBD1. Unmatched junction bases numbered 6, after V lost 4 bases and J lost 5 bases. CDR1 is PRHDT, CDR2 FYEKMQ, per germline (reference sequence). This CDR3 spans 14 amino acids. Here the CDR3 reads CASSSRTGAHEQYF. CDR3 DNA: TGTGCCAGCAGCTCCCGGACAGGGGCCCACGAGCAGTACTTC.

The chain uses TRBV19 and TRBJ1-5; 7 bases map to TRBD1. After removal of 7 bases from V and 6 bases from J, the junction contained 9 bases not matched to a gene. The germline V gene encodes CDR1 LNHDA and CDR2 SQIVND (reference sequence). The CDR3 has 14 residues. DNA for the CDR3: TGTGCCAGTACAACTGACAGGGCCAGTCAGCCCCAGCATTTT. Encoded protein: CASTTDRASQPQHF. The complete variable domain, with remaining parts taken from reference TRBV19 and TRBJ1-5, reads DGGITQSPKYLFRKEGQNVTLSCEQNLNHDAMYWYRQDPGQGLRLIYYSQIVNDFQKGDIAEGYSVSREKKESFPLTVTSAQKNPTAFYLCASTTDRASQPQHFGDGTRLSIL.

V gene TRBV7-9 combines with J gene TRBJ2-7, with D perhaps TRBD2 (6 bases). V lost 1 base to trimming and J lost 7 bases, with 11 bases between them. Germline V gives CDR1 SEHNR, CDR2 FQNEAQ (reference sequence). The CDR3 sequence is 13 residues long. The CDR3 DNA is TGTGCCAGCAGCTTAGGAGGGGCGGGAGAGCAGTACTTC. This gives the protein CASSLGGAGEQYF.

There are a few counts of this clone. The chain uses TRBV18 and TRBJ2-6; 9 positions match TRBD1. V shed 3 bases and J 1 base; nucleotides not matched to a gene: 13. CDR1 is KGHSH and CDR2 is LQKENI in the germline V gene. This CDR3 spans 20 amino acids. The CDR3 DNA follows: TGTGCCAGCTCACCGGGACAGGGACGTTGGACGAAATCTGGGGCCAACGTCCTGACTTTC. This sequence encodes CASSPGQGRWTKSGANVLTF. The full variable domain, its missing parts supplied by reference TRBV18 and TRBJ2-6, is NAGVMQNPRHLVRRRGQEARLRCSPMKGHSHVYWYRQLPEEGLKFMVYLQKENIIDESGMPKERFSAEFPKEGPSILRIQQVVRGDSAAYFCASSPGQGRWTKSGANVLTFGAGSRLTVL.

The sample holds one count of this clone. This chain uses TRBV7-3 with TRBJ2-2; TRBD2 matches at 7 bases. Germline CDR1 is SGHTA and CDR2 is FQGTGA. This CDR3 contains 15 residues. The V and J ends lost 3 bases and 1 base, in that order; junction bases with no gene match: 2. The CDR3 coding sequence is TGTGCCAGCAGCTTCTCTAGCGGGAACACCGGGGAGCTGTTTTTT. Residues: CASSFSSGNTGELFF.

Note on this clone: The junction departs from the called germline gene at one end, perhaps through a read error. The rearrangement links TRBV30 to TRBJ2-7, with TRBD1 matching over 10 bases. Germline values: CDR1 GTSNPN, CDR2 SVGIG (reference sequence). This CDR3 comprises 12 residues. The DNA for the CDR3 is TGTGCCTGGAGTGGGGGACAGGGGAATTGTTATTTC. It yields the protein CAWSGGQGNCYF.

The gene calls are TRBV10-3 and TRBJ2-7; TRBD1 matches at 9 bases. The V segment lost 3 bases and the J segment 1 base; nucleotides outside the gene matches: 4. The CDR3 is 15 amino acids. Germline V gene lookup returns CDR1 ENHRY and CDR2 SYGVKD. CDR3 bases: TGTGCCATCAGTGAAGAAGGGACAGGGTCCTACGAGCAGTACTTC. This gives the protein CAISEEGTGSYEQYF.

This clone was counted between two and nine times. This chain joins TRBV5-1 and TRBJ2-7; D is ambiguous. Trimming left V 0 bases short and J 4 bases short, with 14 bases between. Germline CDR1 and CDR2: SGHRS and YFSETQ. CDR3 size: 15 residues. The CDR3 reads CASSLERYGSYEQYF. The CDR3 region has the DNA TGCGCCAGCAGCTTGGAGCGTTACGGGTCGTACGAGCAGTACTTC.

This clone was counted once. The genes are TRBV10-2 and TRBJ2-1; TRBD2 aligns across 10 bases. The CDR3 runs 18 residues. V gave up 3 bases and J gave up 0 bases; unmatched junction bases: 8. The germline gives CDR1 WSHSY, CDR2 SAAADI. CDR3 region: CASSEASGSSRSYNEQFF. DNA of the CDR3: TGCGCCAGCAGTGAAGCTAGCGGGAGTTCCCGCTCCTACAATGAGCAGTTCTTC.